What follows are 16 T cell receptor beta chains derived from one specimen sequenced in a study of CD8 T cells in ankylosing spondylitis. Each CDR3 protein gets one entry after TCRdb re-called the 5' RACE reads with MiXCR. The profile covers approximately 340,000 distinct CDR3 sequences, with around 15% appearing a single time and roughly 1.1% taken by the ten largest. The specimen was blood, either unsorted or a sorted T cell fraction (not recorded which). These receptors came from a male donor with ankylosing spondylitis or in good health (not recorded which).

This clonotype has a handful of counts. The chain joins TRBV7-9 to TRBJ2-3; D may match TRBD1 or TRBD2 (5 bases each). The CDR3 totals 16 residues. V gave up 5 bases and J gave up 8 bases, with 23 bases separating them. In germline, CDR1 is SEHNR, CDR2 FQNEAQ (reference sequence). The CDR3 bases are TGTGCCAGCAGCCCGGGGCGCGACCTCGTTGGGAGTACGCAGTATTTT. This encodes CASSPGRDLVGSTQYF.

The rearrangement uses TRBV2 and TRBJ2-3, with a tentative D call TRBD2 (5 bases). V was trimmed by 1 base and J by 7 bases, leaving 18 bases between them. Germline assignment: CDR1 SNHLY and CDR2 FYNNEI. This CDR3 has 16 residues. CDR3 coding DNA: TGTGCCAGCAGTGAAGGGGGAGCGGCCCTAGGGCATACGCAGTATTTT. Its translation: CASSEGGAALGHTQYF.

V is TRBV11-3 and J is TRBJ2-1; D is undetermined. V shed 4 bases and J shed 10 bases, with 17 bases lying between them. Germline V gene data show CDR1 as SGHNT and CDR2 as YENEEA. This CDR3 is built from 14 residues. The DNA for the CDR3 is TGTGCCAGCAGCTCTGGACGGTTGTTTGGGGAGCAGTTCTTC. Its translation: CASSSGRLFGEQFF.

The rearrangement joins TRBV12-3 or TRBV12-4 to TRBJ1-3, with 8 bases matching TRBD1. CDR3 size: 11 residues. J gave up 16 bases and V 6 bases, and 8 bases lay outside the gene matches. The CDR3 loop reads CASSFTGQAYF. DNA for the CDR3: TGTGCCAGCAGCTTTACGGGACAGGCCTATTTT.

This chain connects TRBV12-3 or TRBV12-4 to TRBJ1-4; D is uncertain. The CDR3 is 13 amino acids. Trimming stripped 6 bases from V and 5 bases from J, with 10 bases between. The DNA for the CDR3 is TGTGCCAGCAGCCAGCGTATGAATGAAAAACTGTTTTTT. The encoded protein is CASSQRMNEKLFF.

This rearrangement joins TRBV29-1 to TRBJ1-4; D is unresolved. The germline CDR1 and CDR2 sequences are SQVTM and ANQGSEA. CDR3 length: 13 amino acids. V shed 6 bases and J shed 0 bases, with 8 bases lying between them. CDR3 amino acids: CSVGSATNEKLFF. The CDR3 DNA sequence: TGCAGCGTGGGGAGCGCAACTAATGAAAAACTGTTTTTT.

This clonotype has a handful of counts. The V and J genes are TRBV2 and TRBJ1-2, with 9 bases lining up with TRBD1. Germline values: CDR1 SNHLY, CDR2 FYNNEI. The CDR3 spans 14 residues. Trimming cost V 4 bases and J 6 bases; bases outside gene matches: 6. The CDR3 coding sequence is TGTGCCAGCAGTGTGAGACAGGGGGAGAATGGCTACACCTTC. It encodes CASSVRQGENGYTF.

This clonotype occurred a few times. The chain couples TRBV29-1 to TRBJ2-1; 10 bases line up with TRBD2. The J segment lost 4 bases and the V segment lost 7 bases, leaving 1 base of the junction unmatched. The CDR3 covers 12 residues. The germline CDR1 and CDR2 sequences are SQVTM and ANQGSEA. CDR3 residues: CSGTSGYNEQFF. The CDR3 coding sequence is TGCAGCGGGACTAGCGGTTACAATGAGCAGTTCTTC.

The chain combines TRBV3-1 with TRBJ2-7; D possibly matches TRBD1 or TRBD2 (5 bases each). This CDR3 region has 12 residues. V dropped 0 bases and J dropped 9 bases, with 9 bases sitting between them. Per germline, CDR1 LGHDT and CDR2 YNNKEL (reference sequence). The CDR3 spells CASSQEGTRQYF. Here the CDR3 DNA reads TGTGCCAGCAGCCAAGAAGGGACCCGGCAGTACTTC.

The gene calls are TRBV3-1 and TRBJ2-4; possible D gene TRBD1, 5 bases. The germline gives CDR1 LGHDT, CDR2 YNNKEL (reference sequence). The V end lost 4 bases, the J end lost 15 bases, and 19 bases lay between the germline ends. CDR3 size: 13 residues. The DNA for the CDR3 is TGTGCCAGCAGCCCCCGGCCCCCAGGGAATCCGTACTTC. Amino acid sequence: CASSPRPPGNPYF. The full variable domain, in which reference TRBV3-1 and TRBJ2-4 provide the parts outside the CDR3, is DTAVSQTPKYLVTQMGNDKSIKCEQNLGHDTMYWYKQDSKKFLKIMFSYNNKELIINETVPNRFSPKSPDKAHLNLHINSLELGDSAVYFCASSPRPPGNPYFGAGTRLSVL.

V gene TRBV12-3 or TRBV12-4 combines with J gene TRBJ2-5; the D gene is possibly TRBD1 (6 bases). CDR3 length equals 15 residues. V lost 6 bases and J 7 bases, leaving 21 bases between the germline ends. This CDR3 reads CASSLGRDRTATQYF. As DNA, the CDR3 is TGTGCCAGCAGCCTCGGCCGAGACAGGACCGCGACCCAGTACTTC.

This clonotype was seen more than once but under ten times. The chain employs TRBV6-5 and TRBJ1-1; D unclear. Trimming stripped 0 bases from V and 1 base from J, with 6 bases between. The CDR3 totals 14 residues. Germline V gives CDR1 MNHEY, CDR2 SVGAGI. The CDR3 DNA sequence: TGTGCCAGCAGTTACTCGGTGGGGAACACTGAAGCTTTCTTT. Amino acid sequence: CASSYSVGNTEAFF.

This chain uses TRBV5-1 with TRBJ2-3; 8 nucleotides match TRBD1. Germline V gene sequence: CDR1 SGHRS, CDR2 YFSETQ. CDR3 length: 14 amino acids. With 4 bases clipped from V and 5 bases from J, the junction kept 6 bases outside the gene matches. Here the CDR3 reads CASSMGQAGDTQYF. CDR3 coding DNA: TGCGCCAGCAGCATGGGACAGGCAGGAGATACGCAGTATTTT.

The CDR3 DNA follows: TGTGCCAGCAGCTCCTTTGAGGGCAACATTCAGTACTTC. This gives the protein CASSSFEGNIQYF. V gene TRBV5-4 combines with J gene TRBJ2-4; D may be TRBD2 (5 bases). Trimming removed 3 bases from V and 7 bases from J, with 11 bases in between. The CDR3 totals 13 residues. The germline gives CDR1 SGHNT, CDR2 YYREEE (reference sequence).

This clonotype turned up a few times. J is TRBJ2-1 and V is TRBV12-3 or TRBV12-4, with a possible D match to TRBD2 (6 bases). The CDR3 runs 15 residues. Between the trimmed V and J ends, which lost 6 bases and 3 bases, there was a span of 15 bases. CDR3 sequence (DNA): TGTGCCAGCAGGGGGGGAGCCAAATTCTACAATGAGCAGTTCTTC. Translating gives CASRGGAKFYNEQFF.

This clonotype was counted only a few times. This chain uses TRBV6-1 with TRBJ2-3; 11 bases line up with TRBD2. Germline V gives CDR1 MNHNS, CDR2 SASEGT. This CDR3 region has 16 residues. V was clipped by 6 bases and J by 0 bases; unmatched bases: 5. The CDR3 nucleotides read TGTGCCAGCAGGCCTAGCGGGGGGTATAGCACAGATACGCAGTATTTT. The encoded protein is CASRPSGGYSTDTQYF.